This T cell receptor beta chain was sequenced for a study of T cell responses to AZD1222 COVID-19 vaccine. Whole-study findings and limits: Dominant CD4 TCR responses targeted spike regions 160-218 and 743-854. Donors in the cohort were predominantly white British and more often female, and clonal diversity was possibly underestimated. A rise in Spike-specific TCR breadth and depth followed two AZD1222 doses. Only a handful of individuals given AZD1222 were seropositive at baseline.

Clones were sequenced by immunoSEQ multiplex PCR, and TCRdb holds only the in-frame ones, with some missing. The data show 200,000 or so clones, about 86% seen once. Germline V gene data show CDR1 as SEHNR and CDR2 as FQNEAQ (reference sequence). CDR3 size: 13 residues. V was shortened by 5 bases and J by 7 bases, with 14 bases between the two germline ends. Points on this clone: Its antigen is unidentified.

The gene calls are TRBV7-9 and TRBJ1-2, with a weak D call TRBD1 (6 bases). The sequence was collected from an adult in good health. Sample: peripheral blood, taken on day 0 of AZD1222 vaccination. The CDR3: CASSAGTMTGYTF. CDR3 coding DNA: TGTGCCAGCAGCGCCGGGACAATGACTGGCTACACCTTC.